The clone carrying this T cell receptor beta chain was recorded once. The sample comes from a study of blood T cell repertoires in COVID-19. Study-level information: Acute and convalescent COVID-19 samples came from the United States, Italy and Spain.

Per the study methods: For nucleated cells, counts were estimated from reference gene primer amplification. Method: immunoSEQ multiplex PCR; TCRdb's copy keeps in-frame clones and lacks some. V, J and clone size derive from that table, while D and trimming were established from the DNA sequence. The sample lists 75,000 to 85,000 clones, approximately 78% occurring once. The V gene's germline CDR1 is LNHNV and CDR2 YYDKDF (reference sequence). CDR3 length: 14 amino acids. Trimming pared 1 base from V and 11 bases from J, leaving 12 bases between. This clonotype was sampled from a human donor in a cohort sampled during active COVID-19. The V gene is TRBV15, the J gene TRBJ1-6; possibly TRBD1 for D (5 bases). The source material was peripheral blood. The CDR3 region is CATSRVRDPPPLHF. In DNA, the CDR3 is TGTGCCACCAGCAGAGTCAGGGATCCGCCACCCCTCCACTTT.